This TCR beta chain was recovered during a study of T cells in women clearing cervical HPV infection listed by TCRdb under 2018. The study in broad terms: The cases were some 25 women with histologically confirmed HPV16-related CIN3 or worse, and 2 of these cases were invasive cancers. Case blood was taken at the visit when the lesion was first identified, whereas control blood was taken when infection was no longer detected. An exploratory proof-of-principle case-control study, nested within the Guanacaste HPV Natural History Study in Costa Rica, was conducted to compare TCR repertoires across cervical HPV16 outcomes. Cases and controls were matched on age within five years and on year of sample collection. The controls were fewer than 30 women whose single incident HPV16 infection cleared within 12 months with no development of precancer or cancer. A median age of nearly 35 years was observed in cases versus under 40 in controls, and no significant differences in baseline characteristics were found. For cases, a median interval of about 150 days, with an interquartile range of roughly 85 to 220 days, was observed between lesion detection and blood sampling. In the parent cohort, around 9,800 women aged 18 or older were enrolled in Guanacaste, Costa Rica, during about 1993 to 1995 and then followed for 7 to 8 years. Quality controls consisted of five blinded duplicates per group, for a total of about 60 samples made up of approximately 50 participants and about ten replicates. Because only a few women had HLA typing data, the possibility that HLA type acted as a confounder could not be ruled out.

In the case of this clone: The clone's antigen remains unknown. The read falls 3 residues short of the CDR3 end, and the missing part is taken from the germline J gene.

TCR beta CDR3 regions were amplified by multiplex PCR using the immunoSEQ assay from an average of roughly 1,300 ng genomic DNA per sample. Primer bias was corrected in the assay by using a complete synthetic TCR repertoire to establish an amplification baseline. The amplicons were sequenced using the Illumina platform. Concerning the study's data processing: Error correction of the sequences involved clustering with frequency ratios plus a modified nearest-neighbor algorithm, after which the sequences were analyzed in the immunoSEQ Analyzer using IMGT gene definitions. At each rarefaction depth, TCR richness and evenness were averaged across 20 rarefaction repeats, and samples with fewer sequences than that depth were excluded. Wilcoxon rank sum tests with FDR correction were used to compare V, D and J gene relative abundances between the groups. In the blinded duplicates, the intraclass correlation was about 96% for TCR richness and averaged 76.4% across around 70 gene segments. TCRdb carries this immuneACCESS record with in-frame sequences only. Its versions omit some clonotypes, under half of them owing to an unresolved V gene in the studies checked, with the rest unexplained. From that table come the V and J calls and clone size; the DNA was used to work out D and trimming. The data table for this sample lists around 30,000 clones. The ten most abundant clones make up around 3% of the sample.

Every participant had a single incident cervical HPV16 infection, and prevalent HPV16 infections were excluded. Cervical HPV DNA was detected with MY09/MY11 PCR, and genotyping was done with dot-blot hybridization. Roughly 16 mL of heparinized blood were centrifuged, and the buffy coat was split into aliquots, frozen at -30 degrees C, and then kept at -80 degrees C. QIAGEN kits were used to extract genomic DNA from the buffy coat specimens. Summary of the overall study and its limitations: CIN3+ cases had significantly higher TCR repertoire richness than controls across sequencing depths, but evenness did not differ between the groups. Lower TRBV6-7 relative abundance was observed in cases than in controls (approximately 0.1% versus 0.17%; Bonferroni P = 0.0008). Because the number of T cells in each sample was unknown, differences in richness could reflect differing T-cell content rather than repertoire biology. By combining richness with V gene abundances, random forest classifiers separated cases from controls with an estimated AUC of 0.83. The cross-sectional design could not show whether the associations came before the infection or were a result of it, and neither effector/memory subsets nor HPV-specific T cells were isolated.

The CDR3 covers 12 residues, taking in both the cysteine and the phenylalanine. Part of the CDR3 DNA is given, 27 bases translated from base 1. As encoded in the germline V gene (reference sequence), CDR1 is DFQATT while CDR2 is SNEGSKA. The sequenced sample consisted of blood buffy coat. The chain joins TRBV20-1 to TRBJ2-3, with 7 bases aligning to TRBD2. The sequence was collected from a woman between 18 and 70 years old with a cervical HPV16 infection that either progressed to CIN3+ or cleared (not recorded which). The DNA read from the CDR3 is TGCAGTGCTACGGGGTTCGGGGGGACG. The encoded protein is CSATGFGGT. The whole CDR3 sequence reads CSATGFGGTQYF.